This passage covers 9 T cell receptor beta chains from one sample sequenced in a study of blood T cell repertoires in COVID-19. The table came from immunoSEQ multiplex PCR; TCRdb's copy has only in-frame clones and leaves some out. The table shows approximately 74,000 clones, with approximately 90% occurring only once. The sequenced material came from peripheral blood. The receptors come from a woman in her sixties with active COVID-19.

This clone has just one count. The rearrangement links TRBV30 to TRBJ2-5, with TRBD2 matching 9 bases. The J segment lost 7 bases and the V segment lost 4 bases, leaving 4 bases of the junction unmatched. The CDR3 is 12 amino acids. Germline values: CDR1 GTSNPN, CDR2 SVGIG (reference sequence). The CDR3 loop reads CAWKAGGGTQYF. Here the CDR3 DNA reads TGTGCCTGGAAGGCGGGAGGGGGGACCCAGTACTTC.

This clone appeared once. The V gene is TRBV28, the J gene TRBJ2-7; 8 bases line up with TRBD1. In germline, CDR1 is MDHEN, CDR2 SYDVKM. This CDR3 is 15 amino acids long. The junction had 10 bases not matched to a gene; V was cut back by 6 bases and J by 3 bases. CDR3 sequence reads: CASSPRTGQSYEQYF. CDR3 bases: TGTGCCAGCAGCCCCAGGACAGGGCAAAGCTACGAGCAGTACTTC. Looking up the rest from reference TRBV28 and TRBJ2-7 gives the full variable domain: DVKVTQSSRYLVKRTGEKVFLECVQDMDHENMFWYRQDPGLGLRLIYFSYDVKMKEKGDIPEGYSVSREKKERFSLILESASTNQTSMYLCASSPRTGQSYEQYFGPGTRLTVT.

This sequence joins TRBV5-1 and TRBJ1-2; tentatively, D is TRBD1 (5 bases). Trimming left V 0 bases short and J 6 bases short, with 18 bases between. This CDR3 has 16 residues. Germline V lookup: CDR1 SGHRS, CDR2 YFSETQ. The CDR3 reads CASSLVTGRTTDGYTF. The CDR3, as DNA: TGCGCCAGCAGCTTGGTAACAGGCCGCACGACGGATGGCTACACCTTC.

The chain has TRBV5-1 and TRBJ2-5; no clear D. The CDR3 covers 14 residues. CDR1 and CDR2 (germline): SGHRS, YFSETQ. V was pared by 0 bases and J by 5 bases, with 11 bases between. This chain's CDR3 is CASSLDPGRETQYF. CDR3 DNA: TGCGCCAGCAGCTTGGATCCAGGTCGGGAGACCCAGTACTTC.

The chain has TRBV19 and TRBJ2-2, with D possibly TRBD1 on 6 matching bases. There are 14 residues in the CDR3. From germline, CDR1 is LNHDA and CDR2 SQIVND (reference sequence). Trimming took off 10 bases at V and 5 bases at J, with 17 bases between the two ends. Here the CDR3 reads CATSEGVLTGELFF. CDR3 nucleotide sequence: TGTGCCACCTCCGAGGGGGTTCTTACCGGGGAGCTGTTTTTT.

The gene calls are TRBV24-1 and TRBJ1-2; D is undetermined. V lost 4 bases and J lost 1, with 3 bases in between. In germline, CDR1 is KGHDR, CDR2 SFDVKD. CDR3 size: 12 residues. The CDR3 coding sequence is TGTGCCACCAGTGACAGTAACTATGGCTACACCTTC. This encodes CATSDSNYGYTF.

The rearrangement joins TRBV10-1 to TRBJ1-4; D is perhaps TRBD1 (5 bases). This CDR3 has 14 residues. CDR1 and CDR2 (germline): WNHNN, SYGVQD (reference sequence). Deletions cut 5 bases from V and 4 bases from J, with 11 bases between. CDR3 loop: CASSQPGINEKLFF. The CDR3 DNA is TGCGCCAGCAGTCAGCCAGGGATTAATGAAAAACTGTTTTTT.

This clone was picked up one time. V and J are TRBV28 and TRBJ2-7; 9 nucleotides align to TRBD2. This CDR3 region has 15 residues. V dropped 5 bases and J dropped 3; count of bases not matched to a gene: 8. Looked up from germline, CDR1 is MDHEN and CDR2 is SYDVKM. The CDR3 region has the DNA TGTGCCAGCAGTGCTTTACCTAGCGGGAACTACGAGCAGTACTTC. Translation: CASSALPSGNYEQYF.

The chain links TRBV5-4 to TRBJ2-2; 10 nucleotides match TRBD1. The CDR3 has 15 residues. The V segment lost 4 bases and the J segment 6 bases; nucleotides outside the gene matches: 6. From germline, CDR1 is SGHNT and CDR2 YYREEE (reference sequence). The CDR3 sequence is CASSIGTGDAGELFF. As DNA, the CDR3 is TGTGCCAGCAGCATAGGGACAGGGGACGCCGGGGAGCTGTTTTTT. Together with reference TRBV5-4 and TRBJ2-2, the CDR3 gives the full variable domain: ETGVTQSPTHLIKTRGQQVTLRCSSQSGHNTVSWYQQALGQGPQFIFQYYREEENGRGNFPPRFSGLQFPNYSSELNVNALELDDSALYLCASSIGTGDAGELFFGEGSRLTVL.